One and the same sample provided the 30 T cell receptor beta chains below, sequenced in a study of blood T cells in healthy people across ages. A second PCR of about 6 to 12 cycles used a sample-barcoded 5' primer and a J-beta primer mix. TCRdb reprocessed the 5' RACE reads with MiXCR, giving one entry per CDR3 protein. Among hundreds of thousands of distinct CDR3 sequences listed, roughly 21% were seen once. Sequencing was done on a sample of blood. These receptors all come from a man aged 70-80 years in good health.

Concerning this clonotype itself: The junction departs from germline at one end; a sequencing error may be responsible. Written as DNA, the CDR3 is TGTGCCAGCAGACCCGGGACAGGGGGCTCCGGGGAGCTGGTTTTT. As protein: CASRPGTGGSGELVF. The chain links TRBV2 to TRBJ2-2; 12 bases match TRBD1. CDR1 and CDR2 from the germline V gene are SNHLY and FYNNEI. This CDR3 comprises 15 residues.

The CDR3 reads CATSRDRAQGATEAFF. The CDR3 nucleotides are TGTGCCACCAGCAGAGATAGGGCACAGGGGGCGACTGAAGCTTTCTTT. The chain uses TRBV15 and TRBJ1-1; 9 bases are a match to TRBD1. CDR3 size: 16 residues. Germline V CDR1 and CDR2: LNHNV, YYDKDF (reference sequence). Trimming cost V 0 bases and J 5 bases; bases outside gene matches: 7. Full variable domain (rest looked up from reference TRBV15 and TRBJ1-1): DAMVIQNPRYQVTQFGKPVTLSCSQTLNHNVMYWYQQKSSQAPKLLFHYYDKDFNNEADTPDNFQSRRPNTSFCFLDIRSPGLGDTAMYLCATSRDRAQGATEAFFGQGTRLTVV.

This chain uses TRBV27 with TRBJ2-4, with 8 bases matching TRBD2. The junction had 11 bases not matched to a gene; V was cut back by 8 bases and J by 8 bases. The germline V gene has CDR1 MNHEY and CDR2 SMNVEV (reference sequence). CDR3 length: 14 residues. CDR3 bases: TGTGCCAGCCGCCCGCGGGAGGCATTTGACATTCAGTACTTC. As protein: CASRPREAFDIQYF.

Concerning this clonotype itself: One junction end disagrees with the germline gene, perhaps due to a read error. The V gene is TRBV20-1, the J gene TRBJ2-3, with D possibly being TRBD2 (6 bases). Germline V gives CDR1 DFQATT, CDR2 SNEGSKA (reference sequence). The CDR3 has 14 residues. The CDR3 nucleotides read TGCAGTGCTGCCCTGGGCGGGATCACAGATACACAGTATTTT. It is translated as CSAALGGITDTQYF.

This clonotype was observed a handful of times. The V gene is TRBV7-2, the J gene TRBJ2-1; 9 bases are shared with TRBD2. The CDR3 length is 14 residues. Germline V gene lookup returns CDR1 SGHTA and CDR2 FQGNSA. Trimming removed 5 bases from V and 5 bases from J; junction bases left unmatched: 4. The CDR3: CASSTASGNNEQFF. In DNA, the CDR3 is TGTGCCAGCAGCACGGCTAGCGGGAACAATGAGCAGTTCTTC.

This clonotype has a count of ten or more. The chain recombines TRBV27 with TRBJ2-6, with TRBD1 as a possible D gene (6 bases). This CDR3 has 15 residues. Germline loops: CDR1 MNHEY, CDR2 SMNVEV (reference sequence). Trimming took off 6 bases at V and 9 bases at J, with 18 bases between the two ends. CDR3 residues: CASRLQGSPGNVLTF. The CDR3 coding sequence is TGTGCCAGCAGATTACAGGGAAGCCCTGGCAACGTCCTGACTTTC.

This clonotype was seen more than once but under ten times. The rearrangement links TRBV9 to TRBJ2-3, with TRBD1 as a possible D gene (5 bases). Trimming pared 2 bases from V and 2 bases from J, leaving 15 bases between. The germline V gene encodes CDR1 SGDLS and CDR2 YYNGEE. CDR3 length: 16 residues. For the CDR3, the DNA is TGTGCCAGCAGCGTGGCCCCGAGACAGACCACAGATACGCAGTATTTT. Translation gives CASSVAPRQTTDTQYF.

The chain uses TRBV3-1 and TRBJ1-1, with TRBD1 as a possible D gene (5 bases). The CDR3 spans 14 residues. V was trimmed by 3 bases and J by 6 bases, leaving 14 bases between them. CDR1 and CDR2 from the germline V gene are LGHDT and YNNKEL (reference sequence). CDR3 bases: TGTGCCAGCAGCCATGCAGGGCAGGGCGCTGAAGCTTTCTTT. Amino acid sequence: CASSHAGQGAEAFF.

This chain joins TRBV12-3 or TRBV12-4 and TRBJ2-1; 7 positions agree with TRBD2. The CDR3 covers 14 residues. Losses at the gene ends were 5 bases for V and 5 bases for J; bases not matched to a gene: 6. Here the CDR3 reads CASSGEGNHNEQFF. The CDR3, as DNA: TGTGCCAGCAGTGGGGAGGGGAACCACAATGAGCAGTTCTTC.

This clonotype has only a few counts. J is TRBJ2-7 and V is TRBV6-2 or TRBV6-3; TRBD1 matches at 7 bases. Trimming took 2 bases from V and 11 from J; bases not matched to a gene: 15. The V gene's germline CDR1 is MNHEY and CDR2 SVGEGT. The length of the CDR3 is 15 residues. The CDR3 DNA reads TGTGCCAGCAGTTACCCCCGAACCGACAGGGTTGGCGAGTACTTC. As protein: CASSYPRTDRVGEYF.

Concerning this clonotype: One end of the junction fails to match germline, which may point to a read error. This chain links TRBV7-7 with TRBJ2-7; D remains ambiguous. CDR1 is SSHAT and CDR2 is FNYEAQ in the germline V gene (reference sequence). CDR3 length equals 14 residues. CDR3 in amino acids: CASSPGRTSYEQYF. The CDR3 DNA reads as TGTGCTAGCAGTCCCGGGCGCACATCCTACGAGCAGTACTTC.

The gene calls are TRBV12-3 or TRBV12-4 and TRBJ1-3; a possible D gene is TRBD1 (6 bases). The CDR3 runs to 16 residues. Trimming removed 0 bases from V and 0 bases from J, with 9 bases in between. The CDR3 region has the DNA TGTGCCAGCAGTTTAGCTCGGACAGCCTCTGGAAACACCATATATTTT. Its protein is CASSLARTASGNTIYF.

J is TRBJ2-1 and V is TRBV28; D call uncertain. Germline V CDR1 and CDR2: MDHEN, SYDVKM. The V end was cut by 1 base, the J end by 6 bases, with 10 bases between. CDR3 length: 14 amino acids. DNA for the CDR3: TGTGCCAGCAGTTTATCCTTCATAGGCAATGAGCAGTTCTTC. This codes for CASSLSFIGNEQFF.

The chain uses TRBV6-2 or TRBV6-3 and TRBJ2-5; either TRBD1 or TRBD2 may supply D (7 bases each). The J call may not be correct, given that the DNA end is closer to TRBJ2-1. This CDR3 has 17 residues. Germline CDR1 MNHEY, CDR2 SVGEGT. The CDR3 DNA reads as TGTGCCAGCAGTTACTCGCGGATGGGAGGGGGCTTCAATGAGCAGTTCTTC. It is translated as CASSYSRMGGGFNEQFF.

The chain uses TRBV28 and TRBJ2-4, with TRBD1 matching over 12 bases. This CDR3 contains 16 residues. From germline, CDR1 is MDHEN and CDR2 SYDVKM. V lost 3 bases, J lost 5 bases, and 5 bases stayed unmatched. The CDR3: CASSLTGTGGQNIQYF. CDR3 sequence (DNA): TGTGCCAGCAGTTTGACCGGGACAGGGGGCCAAAACATTCAGTACTTC.

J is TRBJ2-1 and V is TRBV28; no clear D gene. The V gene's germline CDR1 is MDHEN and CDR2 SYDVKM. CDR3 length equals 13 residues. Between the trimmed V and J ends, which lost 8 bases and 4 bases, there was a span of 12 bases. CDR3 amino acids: CASSKKGYNEQFF. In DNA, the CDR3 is TGTGCCAGCTCAAAAAAGGGATACAATGAGCAGTTCTTC.

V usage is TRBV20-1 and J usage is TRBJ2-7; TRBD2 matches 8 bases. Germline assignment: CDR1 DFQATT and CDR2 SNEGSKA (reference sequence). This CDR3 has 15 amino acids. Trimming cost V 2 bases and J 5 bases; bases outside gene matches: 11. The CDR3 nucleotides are TGCAGTGCTAGACCCGGACGAGCGGGAGTCAACGAGCAGTACTTC. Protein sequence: CSARPGRAGVNEQYF.

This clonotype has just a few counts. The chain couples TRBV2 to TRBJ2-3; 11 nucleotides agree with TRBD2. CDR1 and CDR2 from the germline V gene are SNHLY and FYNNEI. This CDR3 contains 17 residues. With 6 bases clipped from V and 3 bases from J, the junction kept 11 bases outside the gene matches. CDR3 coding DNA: TGTGCCAGCAGCCCAGTTTCTAGCGGGAGGTTGACAGATACGCAGTATTTT. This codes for CASSPVSSGRLTDTQYF.

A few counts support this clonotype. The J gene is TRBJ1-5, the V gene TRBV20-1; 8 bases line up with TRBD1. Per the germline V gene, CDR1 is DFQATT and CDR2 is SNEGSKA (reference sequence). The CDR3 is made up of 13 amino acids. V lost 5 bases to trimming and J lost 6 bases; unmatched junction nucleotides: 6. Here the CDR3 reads CSAPQGVGQPQHF. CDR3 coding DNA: TGCAGTGCTCCACAGGGGGTCGGTCAGCCCCAGCATTTT.

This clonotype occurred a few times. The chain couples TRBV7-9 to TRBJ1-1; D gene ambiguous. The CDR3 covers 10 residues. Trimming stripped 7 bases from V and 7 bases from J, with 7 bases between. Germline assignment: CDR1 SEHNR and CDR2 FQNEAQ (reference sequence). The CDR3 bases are TGTGCCAGCACCCCACATGAAGCTTTCTTT. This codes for CASTPHEAFF.

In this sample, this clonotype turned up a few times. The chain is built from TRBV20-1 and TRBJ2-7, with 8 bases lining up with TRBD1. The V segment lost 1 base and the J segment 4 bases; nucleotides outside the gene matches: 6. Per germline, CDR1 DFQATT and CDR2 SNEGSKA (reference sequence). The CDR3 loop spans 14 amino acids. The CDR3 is CSARVPGGLYEQYF. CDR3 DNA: TGCAGTGCTAGAGTCCCAGGGGGCTTATACGAGCAGTACTTC.

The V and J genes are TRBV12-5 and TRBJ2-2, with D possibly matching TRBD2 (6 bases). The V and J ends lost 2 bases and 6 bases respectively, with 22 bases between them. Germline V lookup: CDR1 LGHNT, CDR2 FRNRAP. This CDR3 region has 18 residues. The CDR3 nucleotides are TGTGCTAGTGGTTTGTCGTTCCAACCCGGGACTGACCCCGGGGAGCTGTTTTTT. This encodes CASGLSFQPGTDPGELFF.

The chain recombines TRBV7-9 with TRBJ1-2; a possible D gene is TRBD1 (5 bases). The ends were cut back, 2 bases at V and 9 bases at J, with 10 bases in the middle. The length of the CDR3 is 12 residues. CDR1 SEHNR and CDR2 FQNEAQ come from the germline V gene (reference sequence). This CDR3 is CASSLRDSRYTF. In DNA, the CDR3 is TGTGCCAGCAGCTTACGGGACTCCCGCTACACCTTC.

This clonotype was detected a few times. CDR3 in amino acids: CASSPLGDAKKLFF. The CDR3 nucleotides read TGTGCCAGCAGCCCCCTGGGGGACGCTAAAAAACTGTTTTTT. The V call is TRBV4-2, the J call TRBJ1-4, with D maybe TRBD1 (5 bases). The CDR3 totals 14 residues. The ends were cut back, 4 bases at V and 9 bases at J, with 15 bases in the middle. Per the germline V gene, CDR1 is LGHNA and CDR2 is YNFKEQ.

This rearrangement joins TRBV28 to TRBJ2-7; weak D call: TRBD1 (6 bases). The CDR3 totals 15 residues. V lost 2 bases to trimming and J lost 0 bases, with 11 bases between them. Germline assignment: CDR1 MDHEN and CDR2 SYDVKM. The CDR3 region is CASSLPGVGSYEQYF. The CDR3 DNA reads TGTGCCAGCAGTTTACCAGGGGTAGGCTCCTACGAGCAGTACTTC.

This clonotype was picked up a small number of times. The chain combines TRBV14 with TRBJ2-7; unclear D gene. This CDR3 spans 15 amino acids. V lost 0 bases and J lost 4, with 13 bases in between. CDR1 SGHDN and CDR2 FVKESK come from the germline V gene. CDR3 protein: CASSQEVVSRYEQYF. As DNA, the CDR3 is TGTGCCAGCAGCCAAGAAGTAGTCAGCAGGTACGAGCAGTACTTC.

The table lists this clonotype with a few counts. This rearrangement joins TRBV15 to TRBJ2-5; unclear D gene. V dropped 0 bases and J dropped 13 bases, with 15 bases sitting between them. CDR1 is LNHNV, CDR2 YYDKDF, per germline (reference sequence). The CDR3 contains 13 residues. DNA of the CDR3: TGTGCCACCAGCAGAGATCGGCAGTACGAGCGGTACTTC. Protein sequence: CATSRDRQYERYF. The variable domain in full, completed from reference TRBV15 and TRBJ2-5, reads DAMVIQNPRYQVTQFGKPVTLSCSQTLNHNVMYWYQQKSSQAPKLLFHYYDKDFNNEADTPDNFQSRRPNTSFCFLDIRSPGLGDTAMYLCATSRDRQYERYFGPGTRLLVL.

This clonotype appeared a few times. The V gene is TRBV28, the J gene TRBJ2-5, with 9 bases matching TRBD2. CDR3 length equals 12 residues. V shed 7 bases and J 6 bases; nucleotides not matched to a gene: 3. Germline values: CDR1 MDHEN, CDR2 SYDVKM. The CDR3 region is CASTSGTKTQYF. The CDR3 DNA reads TGTGCCAGCACTAGCGGGACGAAGACCCAGTACTTC.

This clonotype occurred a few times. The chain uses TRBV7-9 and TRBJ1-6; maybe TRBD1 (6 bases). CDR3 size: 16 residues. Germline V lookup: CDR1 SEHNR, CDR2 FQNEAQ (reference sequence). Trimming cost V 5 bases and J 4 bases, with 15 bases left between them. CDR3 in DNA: TGTGCCAGCAGCCCGTCCGGGGACACTTATAATTCACCCCTCCACTTT. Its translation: CASSPSGDTYNSPLHF.

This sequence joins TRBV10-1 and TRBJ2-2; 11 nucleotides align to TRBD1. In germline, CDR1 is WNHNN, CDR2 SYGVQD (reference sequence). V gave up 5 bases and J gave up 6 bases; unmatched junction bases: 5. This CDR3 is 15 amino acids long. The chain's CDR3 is CASSKPGQGAGELFF. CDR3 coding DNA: TGCGCCAGCAGTAAACCGGGACAGGGGGCCGGGGAGCTGTTTTTT.